The present T cell receptor beta chain was sequenced within a study of brain metastases from non-small cell lung cancer (dated by TCRdb to the late 2010s). Background on the whole study: In non-small-cell lung cancer patients, the researchers characterized the immune microenvironment of brain metastases and primary tumors that had been resected as matched pairs. Here is what the overall study found, with its caveats: T-cell infiltration was lower in brain metastases than in primary tumors (P < 0.001). Paired brain metastases and primary tumors largely shared TCR repertoires, although T-cell densities in the metastases were sparse. Compared with the matched primary tumors, 50% to 75% of brain metastases appeared to show expanded T-cell clones.

Of note for this clone: The antigen it recognizes is unknown. Base qualities are not recorded, but no much larger clone differs from it by a single base.

The cohort comprised 39 patients with surgically resected non-small-cell lung cancer who had both primary tumor and brain metastasis specimens. Archival formalin-fixed, paraffin-embedded tissues were used as the tumor specimens. Libraries were made using the immunoSEQ multiplex PCR assay. T-cell receptor beta chain repertoire sequencing was performed alongside a 770-gene immune expression panel. TCRdb re-hosts the immuneACCESS table, in-frame sequences only. Its copies lack some clones; in the studies checked, an unresolved V gene accounts for under half of them, and the cause for the rest is not known. Here the sample has some 3,000 clones; about 80% occur a single time. The leading ten clones occupy less than 10% of the sample. Sequencing was carried out using tissue from a brain metastasis. The cell subset or site label of this sample denotes: resected brain metastasis paired with primary lung tumor. The clonotype comes from a donor aged 40 or older with non-small cell lung cancer.

CDR3 reads: CASSPRMVASNEQFF. The nucleotide sequence reads TGTGCCAGCAGCCCCCGCATGGTGGCGAGCAATGAGCAGTTCTTC. The V gene is TRBV7-3 and the J gene is TRBJ2-1; no D gene is confidently identified. The CDR3 goes from the cysteine to the phenylalanine over 15 residues. Only the CDR3 portion is preserved as DNA: 45 bases, with reading frame beginning at the first base. Between the V and J ends, shortened by 5 bases and 6 bases respectively, the junction contains 17 bases. CDR1 and CDR2 are drawn from the germline V gene: SGHTA, FQGTGA.